This TCR beta chain was identified in a study of T cells in Graves' hyperthyroidism and ophthalmopathy. Whole-study context: Sampling of peripheral blood happened at initial diagnosis, prior to any treatment.

Findings and limits, study-wide: Blood also carried most thyroid clonotypes expanded above 0.001.

This CDR3 has 16 amino acids. After removal of 5 bases from V and 10 bases from J, the junction contained 14 bases not matched to a gene. Per germline, CDR1 SGHTA and CDR2 FQGTGA. Amplified TCR beta CDR3 regions derived from RNA transcripts. During a first-round RT-PCR of the TCR CDR3, the HTBI primer set was used. TCRdb reanalysed the multiplex PCR reads using MiXCR and keeps one entry per CDR3 protein. Of about 640,000 distinct CDR3 sequences listed, 14% are singletons. This clonotype showed up just a few times. What it recognizes is unknown. On the basis of clinical symptoms, serum thyroxine and TRAb, thyroid ultrasound and orbital computed tomography, diagnoses were made. Isolation of PBMCs was performed on 10 ml fresh peripheral blood.

Sequencing input: blood. V usage is TRBV7-3 and J usage is TRBJ1-6; 7 bases map to TRBD1. The TCR comes from a woman aged 45-59 years with Graves' ophthalmopathy. The CDR3 DNA sequence: TGTGCCAGCAGCCGTGACAGGGTAGGAAGAGGATCACCCCTCCACTTT. Translating it yields CASSRDRVGRGSPLHF.